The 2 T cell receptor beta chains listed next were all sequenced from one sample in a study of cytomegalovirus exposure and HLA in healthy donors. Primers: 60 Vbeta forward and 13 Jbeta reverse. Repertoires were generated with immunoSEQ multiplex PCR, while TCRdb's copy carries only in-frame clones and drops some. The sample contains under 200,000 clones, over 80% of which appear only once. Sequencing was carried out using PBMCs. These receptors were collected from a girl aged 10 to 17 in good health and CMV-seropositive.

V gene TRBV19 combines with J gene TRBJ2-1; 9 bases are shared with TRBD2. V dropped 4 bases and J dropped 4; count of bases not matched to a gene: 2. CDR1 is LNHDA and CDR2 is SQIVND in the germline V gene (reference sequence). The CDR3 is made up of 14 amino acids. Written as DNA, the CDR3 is TGTGCCAGTAGTAATAGCGGGGGTTACAATGAGCAGTTCTTC. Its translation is CASSNSGGYNEQFF.

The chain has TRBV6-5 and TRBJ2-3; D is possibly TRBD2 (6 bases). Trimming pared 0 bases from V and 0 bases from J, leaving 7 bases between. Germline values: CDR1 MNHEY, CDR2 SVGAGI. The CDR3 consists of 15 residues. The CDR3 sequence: CASSYSGTSTDTQYF. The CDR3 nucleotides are TGTGCCAGCAGTTACTCTGGGACTAGCACAGATACGCAGTATTTT.